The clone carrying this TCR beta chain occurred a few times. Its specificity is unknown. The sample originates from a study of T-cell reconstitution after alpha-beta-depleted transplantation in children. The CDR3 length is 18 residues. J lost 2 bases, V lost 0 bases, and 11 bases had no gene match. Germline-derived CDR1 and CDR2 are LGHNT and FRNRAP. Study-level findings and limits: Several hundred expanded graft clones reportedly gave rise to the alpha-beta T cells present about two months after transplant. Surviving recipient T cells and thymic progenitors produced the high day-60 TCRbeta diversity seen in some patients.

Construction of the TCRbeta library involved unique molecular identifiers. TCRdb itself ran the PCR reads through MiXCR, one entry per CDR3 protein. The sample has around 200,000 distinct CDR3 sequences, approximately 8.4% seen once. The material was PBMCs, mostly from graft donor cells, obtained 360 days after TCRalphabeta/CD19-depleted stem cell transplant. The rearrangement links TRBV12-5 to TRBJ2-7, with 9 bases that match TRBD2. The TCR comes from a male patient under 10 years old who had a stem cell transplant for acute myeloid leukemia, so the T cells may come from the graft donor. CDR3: CASGLVRFRTSEAYEQYF. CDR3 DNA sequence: TGTGCTAGTGGTTTGGTAAGGTTTAGGACTAGCGAAGCCTACGAGCAGTACTTC.